There are a few counts of the clone carrying this TCR beta chain. The CDR3 totals 15 residues. The germline V gene has CDR1 MNHEY and CDR2 SMNVEV (reference sequence). J lost 2 bases, V lost 1 base, and 2 bases had no gene match. The data originate from a study of CD8+ T cells in alopecia areata. Investigators isolated RNA and reverse transcribed it into cDNA to act as the sequencing template. Generated by immunoSEQ multiplex PCR, the TCRdb table keeps only in-frame clones and is missing some. This sample has 150,000 or so clones, with just over 65% found just once. The TCR was taken from a human donor with alopecia areata. The source material was CD8+ T cells sorted from blood, sampled at week 0. This chain joins TRBV27 and TRBJ2-5; 9 bases line up with TRBD2. The CDR3 nucleotides are TGTGCCAGCAGTTTATTAGCGGGGGATCAAGAGACCCAGTACTTC. This gives the protein CASSLLAGDQETQYF.